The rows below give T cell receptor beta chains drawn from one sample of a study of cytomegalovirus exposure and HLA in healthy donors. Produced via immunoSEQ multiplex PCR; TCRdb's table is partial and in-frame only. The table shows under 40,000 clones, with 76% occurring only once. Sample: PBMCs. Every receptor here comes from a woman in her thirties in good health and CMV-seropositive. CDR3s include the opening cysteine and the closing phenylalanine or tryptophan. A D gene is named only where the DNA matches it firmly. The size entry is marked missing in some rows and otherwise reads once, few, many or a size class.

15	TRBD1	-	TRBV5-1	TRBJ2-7	TGCGCCAGCAGCCAATACGGGACAGGGGACTACGAGCAGTACTTC	CASSQYGTGDYEQYF
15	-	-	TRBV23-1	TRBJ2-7	TGCGCCAGCAGAAGACAAGGAGGAACGGGGTACGAGCAGTACTTC	CASRRQGGTGYEQYF
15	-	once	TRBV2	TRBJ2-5	TGTGCCAGCAGTCCCCTGATAGGAGGGAAAGAGACCCAGTACTTC	CASSPLIGGKETQYF
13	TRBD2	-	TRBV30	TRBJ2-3	TGTGCCTGGTCGGGGGGGGGCACAGATACGCAGTATTTT	CAWSGGGTDTQYF
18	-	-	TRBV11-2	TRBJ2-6	TGTGCCAGCAGCTTAGGGCACCGGAGGAGGCTCTGGGCCAACGTCCTGACTTTC	CASSLGHRRRLWANVLTF
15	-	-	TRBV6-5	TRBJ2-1	TGTGCCAGCAGTTACTCAGGTAACAGGGTGTATGAGCAGTTCTTC	CASSYSGNRVYEQFF
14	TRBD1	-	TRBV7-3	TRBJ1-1	TGTGCCAGCAGCTTAATGGGACAGACTACTGAAGCTTTCTTT	CASSLMGQTTEAFF
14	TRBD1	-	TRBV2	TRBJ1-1	TGTGCCAGCAGTGAGACGGCAGGGGGCACTGAAGCTTTCTTT	CASSETAGGTEAFF
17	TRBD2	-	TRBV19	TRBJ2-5	TGTGCCAGTAGTCCCGGGAGCGGGGGGGCCTTATTAGAGACCCAGTACTTC	CASSPGSGGALLETQYF
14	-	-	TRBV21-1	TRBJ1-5	TGTGCCAGCAGACCCGGGATCGGCAATCAGCCCCAGCATTTT	CASRPGIGNQPQHF
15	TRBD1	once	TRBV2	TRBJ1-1	TGTGCCAGTCGGACAGGGGGCTTGTCGAACACTGAAGCTTTCTTT	CASRTGGLSNTEAFF
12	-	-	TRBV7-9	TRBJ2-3	TGTGCCAGCAGCCCGCAGACAGATACGCAGTATTTT	CASSPQTDTQYF
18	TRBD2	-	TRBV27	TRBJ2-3	TGTGCCAGCAGTCAAGGACTAGCGGGGGCCCAATTCACAGATACGCAGTATTTT	CASSQGLAGAQFTDTQYF
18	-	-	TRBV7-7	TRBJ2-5	TGTGCCAGCAGCTTAATGCCCCCCATGCCCCAGGTCCAAGAGACCCAGTACTTC	CASSLMPPMPQVQETQYF
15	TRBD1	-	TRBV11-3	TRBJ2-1	TGTGCCAGCAGCTCCGGACAGGGGGAGTACAATGAGCAGTTCTTC	CASSSGQGEYNEQFF
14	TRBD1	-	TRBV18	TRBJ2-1	TGTGCCAGCTCACCGACAGGGGGGGGCAATGAGCAGTTCTTC	CASSPTGGGNEQFF
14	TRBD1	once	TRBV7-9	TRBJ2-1	TGTGCCAGCAGCGCTACAGGGGGTTACAATGAGCAGTTCTTC	CASSATGGYNEQFF
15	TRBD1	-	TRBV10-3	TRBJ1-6	TGTGCCATTTCGGGACAGTCGGTTTCCAATTCACCCCTCCACTTT	CAISGQSVSNSPLHF
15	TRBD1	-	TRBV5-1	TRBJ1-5	TGCGCCAGCACCCCGACAGGGGCTGTCAATCAGCCCCAGCATTTT	CASTPTGAVNQPQHF
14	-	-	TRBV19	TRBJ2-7	TGTGCCAGTAGAACGACGGGCAGGGGCTACGAGCAGTACTTC	CASRTTGRGYEQYF
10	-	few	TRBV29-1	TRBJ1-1	TGCAGCGTTGAGGGGGGTGAAGCTTTCTTT	CSVEGGEAFF
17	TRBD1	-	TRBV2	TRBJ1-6	TGTGCCAGCAGTGAAAAGGGTTGGGGGGACAGTAGTTCACCCCTCCACTTT	CASSEKGWGDSSSPLHF